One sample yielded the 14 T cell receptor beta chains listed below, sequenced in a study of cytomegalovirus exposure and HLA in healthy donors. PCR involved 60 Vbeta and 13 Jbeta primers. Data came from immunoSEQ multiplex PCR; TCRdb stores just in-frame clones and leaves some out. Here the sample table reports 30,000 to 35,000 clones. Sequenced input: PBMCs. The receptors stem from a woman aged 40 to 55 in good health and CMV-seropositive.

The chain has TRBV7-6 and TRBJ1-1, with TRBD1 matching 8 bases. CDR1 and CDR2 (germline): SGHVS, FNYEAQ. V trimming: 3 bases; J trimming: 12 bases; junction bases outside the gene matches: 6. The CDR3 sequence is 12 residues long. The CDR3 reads CASSFGQGETFF. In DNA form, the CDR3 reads TGTGCCAGCAGCTTCGGACAGGGTGAGACTTTCTTT. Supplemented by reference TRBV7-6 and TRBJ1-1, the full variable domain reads GAGVSQSPRYKVTKRGQDVALRCDPISGHVSLYWYRQALGQGPEFLTYFNYEAQQDKSGLPNDRFSAERPEGSISTLTIQRTEQRDSAMYRCASSFGQGETFFGQGTRLTVV.

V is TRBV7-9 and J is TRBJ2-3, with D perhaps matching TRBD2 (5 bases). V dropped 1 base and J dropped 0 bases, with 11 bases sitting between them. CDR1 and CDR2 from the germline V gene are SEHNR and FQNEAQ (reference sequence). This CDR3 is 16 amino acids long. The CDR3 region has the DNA TGTGCCAGCAGCTTAGGTGCGGGTGAAAGCACAGATACGCAGTATTTT. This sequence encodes CASSLGAGESTDTQYF.

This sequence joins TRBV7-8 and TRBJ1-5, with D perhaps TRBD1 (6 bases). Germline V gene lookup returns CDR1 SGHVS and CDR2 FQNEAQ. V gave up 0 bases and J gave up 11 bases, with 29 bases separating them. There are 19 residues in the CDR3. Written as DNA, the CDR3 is TGTGCCAGCAGCTTAGCAAGAGTTTTATTCCCCAGGGGCAGGAAGGCCCAGCATTTT. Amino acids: CASSLARVLFPRGRKAQHF. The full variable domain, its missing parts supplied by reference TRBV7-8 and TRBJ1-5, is GAGVSQSPRYKVAKRGQDVALRCDPISGHVSLFWYQQALGQGPEFLTYFQNEAQLDKSGLPSDRFFAERPEGSVSTLKIQRTQQEDSAVYLCASSLARVLFPRGRKAQHFGDGTRLSIL.

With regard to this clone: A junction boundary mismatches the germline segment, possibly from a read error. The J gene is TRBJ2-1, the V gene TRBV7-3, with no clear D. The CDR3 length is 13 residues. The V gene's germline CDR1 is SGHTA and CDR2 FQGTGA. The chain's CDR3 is CASRLTPGNEQFF. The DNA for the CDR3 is TGTGCCAGCAGATTAACCCCCGGGAATGAGCAGTTCTTC.

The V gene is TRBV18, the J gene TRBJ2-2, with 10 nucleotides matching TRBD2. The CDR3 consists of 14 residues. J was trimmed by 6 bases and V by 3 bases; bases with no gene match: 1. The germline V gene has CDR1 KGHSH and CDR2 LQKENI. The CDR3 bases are TGTGCCAGCTCACCTAGCGGGAGGCCCGGGGAGCTGTTTTTT. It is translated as CASSPSGRPGELFF. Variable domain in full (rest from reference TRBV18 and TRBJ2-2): NAGVMQNPRHLVRRRGQEARLRCSPMKGHSHVYWYRQLPEEGLKFMVYLQKENIIDESGMPKERFSAEFPKEGPSILRIQQVVRGDSAAYFCASSPSGRPGELFFGEGSRLTVL.

CDR3 bases: TGTGCCACCAGCCCATCAGTTCTAGCGGGAGGAAACACCGGGGAGCTGTTTTTT. It yields the protein CATSPSVLAGGNTGELFF. V usage is TRBV15 and J usage is TRBJ2-2; 11 nucleotides align to TRBD2. The CDR3 consists of 18 residues. The V gene end was trimmed by 5 bases and the J gene end by 2 bases; junction bases not matched to a gene: 10. Germline CDR1 LNHNV, CDR2 YYDKDF (reference sequence).

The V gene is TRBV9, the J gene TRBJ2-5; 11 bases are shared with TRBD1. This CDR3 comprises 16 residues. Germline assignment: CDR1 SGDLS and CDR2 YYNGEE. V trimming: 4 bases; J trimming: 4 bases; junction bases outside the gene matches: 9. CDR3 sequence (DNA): TGTGCCAGCAGCTCAACGGACAGGGGGCTTGTAGAGACCCAGTACTTC. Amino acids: CASSSTDRGLVETQYF.

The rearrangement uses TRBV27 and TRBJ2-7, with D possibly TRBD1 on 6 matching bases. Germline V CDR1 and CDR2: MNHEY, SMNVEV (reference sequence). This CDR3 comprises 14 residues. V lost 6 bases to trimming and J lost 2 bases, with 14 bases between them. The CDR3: CASRAQGGAYEQYF. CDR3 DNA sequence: TGTGCCAGCAGGGCACAGGGTGGGGCCTACGAGCAGTACTTC.

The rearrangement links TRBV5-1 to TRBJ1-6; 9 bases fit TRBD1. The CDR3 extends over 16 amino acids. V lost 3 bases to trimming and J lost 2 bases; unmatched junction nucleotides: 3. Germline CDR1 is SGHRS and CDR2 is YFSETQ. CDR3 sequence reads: CASSSDRGAYNSPLHF. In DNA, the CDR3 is TGCGCCAGCAGCTCGGACAGGGGAGCCTATAATTCACCCCTCCACTTT.

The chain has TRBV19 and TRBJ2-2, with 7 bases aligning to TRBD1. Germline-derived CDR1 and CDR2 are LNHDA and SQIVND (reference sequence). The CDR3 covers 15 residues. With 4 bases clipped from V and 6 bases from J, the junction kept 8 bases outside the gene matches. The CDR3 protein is CASSTSLGTAGELFF. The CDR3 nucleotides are TGTGCCAGTAGTACCTCACTTGGGACAGCCGGGGAGCTGTTTTTT.

For the CDR3, the DNA is TGTGCCAGCAGTTTATACGCTCGGCGAGGCGAGCAGTACTTC. Amino acid sequence: CASSLYARRGEQYF. J is TRBJ2-7 and V is TRBV27, with D hard to call. This CDR3 comprises 14 residues. The V end lost 1 base, the J end lost 6 bases, and 13 bases lay between the germline ends. Germline V gene sequence: CDR1 MNHEY, CDR2 SMNVEV (reference sequence).

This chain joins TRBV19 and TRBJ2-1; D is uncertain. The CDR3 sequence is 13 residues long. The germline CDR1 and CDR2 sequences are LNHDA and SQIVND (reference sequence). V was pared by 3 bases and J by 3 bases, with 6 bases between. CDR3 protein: CASSILYYNEQFF. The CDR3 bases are TGTGCCAGTAGTATCCTTTACTACAATGAGCAGTTCTTC.

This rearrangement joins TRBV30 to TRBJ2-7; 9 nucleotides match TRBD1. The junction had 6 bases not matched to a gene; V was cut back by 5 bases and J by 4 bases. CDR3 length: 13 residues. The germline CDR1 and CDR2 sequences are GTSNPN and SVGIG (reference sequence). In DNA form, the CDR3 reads TGTGCCTGGTACAGGGGGCGCGTTTACGAGCAGTACTTC. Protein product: CAWYRGRVYEQYF.

The DNA for the CDR3 is TGTGCCAGCAGCTTGGATGCAGGTTCCTACGAGCAGTACTTC. Translated: CASSLDAGSYEQYF. The genes are TRBV5-6 and TRBJ2-7; the D is unclear. The CDR3 is 14 residues long. V was shortened by 0 bases and J by 1 base, with 8 bases between the two germline ends. Germline CDR1 reads SGHDT; CDR2 reads YYEEEE.